This TCR beta chain was obtained from a study of blood T cell repertoires in COVID-19. Study summary: The study drew acute and convalescent COVID-19 samples from the United States, Italy and Spain.

Individuals aged 18 to 89 years were recruited from fewer than 30 US areas. Either two negative PCRs, clearance, or symptom resolution qualified Cohort 3 donors as recovered. Original handling: Amplification with reference gene primers provided the estimates of nucleated cell counts. The table came from immunoSEQ multiplex PCR; TCRdb's copy has only in-frame clones and leaves some out. V, J and clone size are those of that table, while D and trimming were read from the DNA. The sample contains around 450,000 clones, around 90% of which appear only once. Trimming took off 0 bases at V and 4 bases at J, with 12 bases between the two ends. The CDR3 consists of 15 residues. Germline V gives CDR1 SGHNT, CDR2 YYREEE (reference sequence).

The material sequenced was PBMCs or T cells enriched from blood (not recorded which). This chain links TRBV5-4 with TRBJ2-3, with TRBD1 as a possible D gene (6 bases). This TCR was recovered from a woman under 30 who had recovered from COVID-19. The CDR3 region is CASSLEGGRADTQYF. The CDR3 DNA reads TGTGCCAGCAGCTTGGAAGGGGGACGGGCAGATACGCAGTATTTT.